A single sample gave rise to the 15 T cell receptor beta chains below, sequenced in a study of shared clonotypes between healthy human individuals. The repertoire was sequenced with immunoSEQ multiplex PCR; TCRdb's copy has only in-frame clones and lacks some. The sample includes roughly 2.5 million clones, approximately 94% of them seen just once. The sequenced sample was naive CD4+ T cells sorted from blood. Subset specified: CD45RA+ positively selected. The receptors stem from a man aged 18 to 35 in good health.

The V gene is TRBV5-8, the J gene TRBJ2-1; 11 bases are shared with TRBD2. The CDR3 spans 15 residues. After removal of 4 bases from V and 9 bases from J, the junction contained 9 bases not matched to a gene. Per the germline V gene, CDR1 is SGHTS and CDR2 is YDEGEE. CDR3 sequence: CASSRWGLAGGEQFF. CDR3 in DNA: TGTGCCAGCAGCCGATGGGGGCTAGCGGGAGGTGAGCAGTTCTTC. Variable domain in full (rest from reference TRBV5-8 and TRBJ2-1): EAGVTQSPTHLIKTRGQQATLRCSPISGHTSVYWYQQALGLGLQFLLWYDEGEERNRGNFPPRFSGRQFPNYSSELNVNALELEDSALYLCASSRWGLAGGEQFFGPGTRLTVL.

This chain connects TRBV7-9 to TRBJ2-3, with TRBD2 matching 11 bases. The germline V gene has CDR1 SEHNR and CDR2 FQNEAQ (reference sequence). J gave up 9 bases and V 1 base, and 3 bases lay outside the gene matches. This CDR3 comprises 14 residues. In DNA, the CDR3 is TGTGCCAGCAGCTTAGGACTAGCGGGACACACGCAGTATTTT. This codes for CASSLGLAGHTQYF.

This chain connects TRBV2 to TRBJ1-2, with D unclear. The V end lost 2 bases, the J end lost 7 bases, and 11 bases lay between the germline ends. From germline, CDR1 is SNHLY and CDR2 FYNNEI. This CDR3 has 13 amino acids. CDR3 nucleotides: TGTGCCAGCAGTGAAATCCGGGGTGCTGGCTACACCTTC. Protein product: CASSEIRGAGYTF.

CDR3 bases: TGTGCCAGCAGTCCGGGGACGCTGAGCAATCAGCCCCAGCATTTT. Amino acid sequence: CASSPGTLSNQPQHF. V and J are TRBV27 and TRBJ1-5; tentatively, D is TRBD1 (5 bases). Trimming pared 5 bases from V and 1 base from J, leaving 12 bases between. The length of the CDR3 is 15 residues. In germline, CDR1 is MNHEY, CDR2 SMNVEV (reference sequence).

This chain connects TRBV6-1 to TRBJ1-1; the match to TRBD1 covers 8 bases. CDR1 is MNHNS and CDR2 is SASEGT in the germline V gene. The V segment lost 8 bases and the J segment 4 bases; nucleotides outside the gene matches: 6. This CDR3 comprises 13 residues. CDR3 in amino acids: CASGQGLITEAFF. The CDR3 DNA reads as TGTGCCAGCGGACAGGGCCTCATCACTGAAGCTTTCTTT.

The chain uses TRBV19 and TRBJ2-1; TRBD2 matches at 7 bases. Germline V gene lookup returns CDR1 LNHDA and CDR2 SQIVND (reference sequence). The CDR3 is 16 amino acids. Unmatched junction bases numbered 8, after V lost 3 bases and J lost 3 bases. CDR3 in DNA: TGTGCCAGTAGTATCCCCAGCGGGGCCATCTACAATGAGCAGTTCTTC. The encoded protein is CASSIPSGAIYNEQFF.

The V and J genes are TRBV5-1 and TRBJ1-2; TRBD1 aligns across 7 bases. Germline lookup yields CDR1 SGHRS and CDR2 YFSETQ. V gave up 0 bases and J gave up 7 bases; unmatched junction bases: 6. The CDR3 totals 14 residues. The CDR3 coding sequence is TGCGCCAGCAGCTTGGGTCAGGGGGGCTTTGGCTACACCTTC. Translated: CASSLGQGGFGYTF.

The CDR3: CASSSRSANTEAFF. Written as DNA, the CDR3 is TGTGCCAGCAGCTCCCGAAGTGCGAACACTGAAGCTTTCTTT. This rearrangement joins TRBV6-6 to TRBJ1-1, with unresolved D. Deletions cut 6 bases from V and 1 base from J, with 12 bases between. Germline V lookup: CDR1 MNHNY, CDR2 SVGAGI (reference sequence). The CDR3 contains 14 residues.

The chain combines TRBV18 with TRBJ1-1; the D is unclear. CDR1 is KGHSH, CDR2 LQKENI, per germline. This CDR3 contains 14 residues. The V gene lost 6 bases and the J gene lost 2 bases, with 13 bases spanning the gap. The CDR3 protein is CASSKKKENTEAFF. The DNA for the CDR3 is TGTGCCAGCTCCAAAAAGAAGGAAAACACTGAAGCTTTCTTT.

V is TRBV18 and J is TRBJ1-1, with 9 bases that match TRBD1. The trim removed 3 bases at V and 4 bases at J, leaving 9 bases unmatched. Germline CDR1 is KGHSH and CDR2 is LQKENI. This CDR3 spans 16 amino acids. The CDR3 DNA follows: TGTGCCAGCTCACCGAGACAGGGGGAGTCGGGCACTGAAGCTTTCTTT. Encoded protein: CASSPRQGESGTEAFF. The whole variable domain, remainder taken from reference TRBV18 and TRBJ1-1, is NAGVMQNPRHLVRRRGQEARLRCSPMKGHSHVYWYRQLPEEGLKFMVYLQKENIIDESGMPKERFSAEFPKEGPSILRIQQVVRGDSAAYFCASSPRQGESGTEAFFGQGTRLTVV.

DNA of the CDR3: TGTGCCAGCAGCAGGGGACAGGGTATTGTCGGGGAGCTGTTTTTT. Residues: CASSRGQGIVGELFF. This sequence joins TRBV5-5 and TRBJ2-2, with 9 bases aligning to TRBD1. CDR1 and CDR2 from the germline V gene are SGHKS and YYEKEE (reference sequence). CDR3 length: 15 amino acids. V lost 4 bases to trimming and J lost 7 bases; unmatched junction nucleotides: 8.

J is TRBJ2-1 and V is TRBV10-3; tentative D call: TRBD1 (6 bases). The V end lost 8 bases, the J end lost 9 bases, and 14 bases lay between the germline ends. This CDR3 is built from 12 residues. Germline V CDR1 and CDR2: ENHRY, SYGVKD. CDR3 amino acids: CAIGGAGVEQFF. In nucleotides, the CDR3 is TGTGCCATCGGGGGCGCGGGTGTTGAGCAGTTCTTC.

The chain's CDR3 is CATNRQGPNTEAFF. The CDR3, as DNA: TGTGCCACCAATCGACAGGGCCCGAACACTGAAGCTTTCTTT. The genes are TRBV6-5 and TRBJ1-1; 7 nucleotides match TRBD1. The trim removed 10 bases at V and 1 base at J, leaving 9 bases unmatched. The CDR3 runs to 14 residues. Germline V CDR1 and CDR2: MNHEY, SVGAGI.

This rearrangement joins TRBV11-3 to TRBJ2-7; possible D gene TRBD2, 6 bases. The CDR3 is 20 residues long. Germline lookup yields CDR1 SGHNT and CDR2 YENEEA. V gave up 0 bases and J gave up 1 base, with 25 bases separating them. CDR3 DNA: TGTGCCAGCAGCTTAGATCAGTTGGGGCTAGCGAGATATGGGTCCTACGAGCAGTACTTC. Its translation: CASSLDQLGLARYGSYEQYF.

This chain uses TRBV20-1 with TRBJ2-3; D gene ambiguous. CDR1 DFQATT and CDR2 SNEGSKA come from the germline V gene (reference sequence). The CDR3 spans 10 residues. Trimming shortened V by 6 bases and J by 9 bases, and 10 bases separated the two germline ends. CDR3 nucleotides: TGCAGTGCCACGGAAGGGACGCAGTATTTT. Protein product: CSATEGTQYF.